What follows are 21 T cell receptor beta chains derived from one specimen sequenced in a study of blood T cell repertoires in COVID-19. The repertoire was sequenced with immunoSEQ multiplex PCR; TCRdb's copy has only in-frame clones and lacks some. The sample yields some 150,000 clones, about nine tenths seen once. Input material: peripheral blood. The receptors were gathered from a man aged 45-60 years who had recovered from COVID-19.

The V call is TRBV6-5, the J call TRBJ1-5, with D tentatively TRBD1 (6 bases). From germline, CDR1 is MNHEY and CDR2 SVGAGI. The CDR3 runs to 13 residues. Trimming removed 6 bases from V and 5 bases from J, with 11 bases in between. CDR3 sequence reads: CASRRTDHQPQHF. The CDR3 region has the DNA TGTGCCAGCAGAAGGACAGATCATCAGCCCCAGCATTTT.

The genes are TRBV2 and TRBJ2-2; D perhaps matches TRBD1 (6 bases). Germline-derived CDR1 and CDR2 are SNHLY and FYNNEI. V was shortened by 6 bases and J by 0 bases, with 11 bases between the two germline ends. The CDR3 contains 15 residues. CDR3 coding DNA: TGTGCCAGCAGCTTCGACAGGCCGAACACCGGGGAGCTGTTTTTT. It is translated as CASSFDRPNTGELFF. Full variable domain (missing parts from reference TRBV2 and TRBJ2-2): EPEVTQTPSHQVTQMGQEVILRCVPISNHLYFYWYRQILGQKVEFLVSFYNNEISEKSEIFDDQFSVERPDGSNFTLKIRSTKLEDSAMYFCASSFDRPNTGELFFGEGSRLTVL.

The V and J genes are TRBV5-1 and TRBJ1-3; 7 positions match TRBD1. Germline-derived CDR1 and CDR2 are SGHRS and YFSETQ. Trimming cost V 4 bases and J 2 bases; bases outside gene matches: 6. The CDR3 length is 15 residues. The DNA of the CDR3 is TGCGCCAGCAGCCGGGGACAGCCGGCTGGAAACACCATATATTTT. It encodes CASSRGQPAGNTIYF.

The chain recombines TRBV6-2 or TRBV6-3 with TRBJ1-2; D is possibly TRBD1 (5 bases). CDR3 length equals 11 residues. Trimming removed 5 bases at V and 8 bases at J, with 9 bases between. Germline CDR1 MNHEY, CDR2 SVGEGT. The CDR3 region is CASSTGVGYTF. For the CDR3, the DNA is TGTGCCAGCAGTACGGGGGTCGGCTACACCTTC.

The rearrangement joins TRBV27 to TRBJ2-1; D remains unclear. The CDR3 consists of 15 residues. In germline, CDR1 is MNHEY, CDR2 SMNVEV (reference sequence). The ends were cut back, 5 bases at V and 0 bases at J, with 11 bases in the middle. CDR3 DNA sequence: TGTGCCAGCAGTACGACACCGATCTCCTACAATGAGCAGTTCTTC. It encodes CASSTTPISYNEQFF.

The chain links TRBV12-3 or TRBV12-4 to TRBJ1-1; D uncertain. Trimming stripped 3 bases from V and 10 bases from J, with 9 bases between. This CDR3 comprises 11 residues. CDR3 bases: TGTGCCAGCAGTTTCGGTCTCGGAGCTTTCTTT. As protein: CASSFGLGAFF.

Only a few counts were recorded for this clone. The rearrangement joins TRBV4-2 to TRBJ1-5; no reliable D call. Germline CDR1 is LGHNA and CDR2 is YNFKEQ. The CDR3 length is 14 residues. V lost 1 base and J lost 0, with 4 bases in between. The CDR3 DNA is TGTGCCAGCAGCCAAGGAGGTAGCAATCAGCCCCAGCATTTT. It is translated as CASSQGGSNQPQHF.

The rearrangement joins TRBV4-1 to TRBJ2-1; 11 nucleotides line up with TRBD2. J was trimmed by 3 bases and V by 4 bases; bases with no gene match: 8. The CDR3 has 17 amino acids. CDR1 and CDR2 from the germline V gene are MGHRA and YSYEKL. The CDR3 region is CASSLKIAGGNYNEQFF. The CDR3 DNA follows: TGCGCCAGCAGCCTGAAAATAGCGGGGGGGAACTACAATGAGCAGTTCTTC.

J is TRBJ2-1 and V is TRBV6-5; 7 bases align to TRBD2. V dropped 5 bases and J dropped 0; count of bases not matched to a gene: 4. The CDR3 runs to 15 residues. Per germline, CDR1 MNHEY and CDR2 SVGAGI. This chain's CDR3 is CASSPGGSSYNEQFF. CDR3 coding DNA: TGTGCCAGCAGTCCCGGGGGGTCCTCCTACAATGAGCAGTTCTTC.

This chain links TRBV3-1 (or the pseudogene TRBV3-2) with TRBJ1-1; TRBD1 matches 8 bases. The CDR3 contains 15 residues. Germline loops: CDR1 LGHDT, CDR2 YNNKEL (reference sequence). The ends lost 2 bases at V and 5 bases at J; junction bases unmatched: 7. CDR3 DNA: TGTGCCAGCAGCCAAAAACAGGGGGTCAGGACTGAAGCTTTCTTT. It is translated as CASSQKQGVRTEAFF.

This chain links TRBV19 with TRBJ1-5; 7 positions agree with TRBD1. The CDR3 extends over 16 amino acids. Trimming took 5 bases from V and 3 from J; bases not matched to a gene: 10. Germline-derived CDR1 and CDR2 are LNHDA and SQIVND (reference sequence). In DNA form, the CDR3 reads TGTGCCAGTAGTTCCAGCCGACAGGGAGACAATCAGCCCCAGCATTTT. As protein: CASSSSRQGDNQPQHF. Complete variable domain (other parts from reference TRBV19 and TRBJ1-5): DGGITQSPKYLFRKEGQNVTLSCEQNLNHDAMYWYRQDPGQGLRLIYYSQIVNDFQKGDIAEGYSVSREKKESFPLTVTSAQKNPTAFYLCASSSSRQGDNQPQHFGDGTRLSIL.

This chain links TRBV6-5 with TRBJ1-1; D possibly corresponds to TRBD1 (6 bases). CDR1 is MNHEY, CDR2 SVGAGI, per germline. The CDR3 contains 15 residues. The V end lost 6 bases, the J end lost 1 base, and 15 bases lay between the germline ends. The CDR3 loop is CASRGQSGSNTEAFF. CDR3 sequence (DNA): TGTGCCAGCAGGGGACAATCGGGATCGAACACTGAAGCTTTCTTT.

This clone appeared a single time. The genes are TRBV7-8 and TRBJ2-2, with D tentatively TRBD2 (5 bases). This CDR3 contains 18 residues. In germline, CDR1 is SGHVS, CDR2 FQNEAQ. With 1 base removed from V and 5 bases from J, the gap between germline ends came to 20 bases. CDR3 bases: TGTGCCAGCAGCTTAGTTCGTTTAGGTCTAGCCGGAACCGGGGAGCTGTTTTTT. Translation gives CASSLVRLGLAGTGELFF.

This rearrangement joins TRBV7-9 to TRBJ2-3; D might be TRBD2 (5 bases). Germline lookup yields CDR1 SEHNR and CDR2 FQNEAQ (reference sequence). Trimming left V 1 base short and J 4 bases short, with 9 bases between. The CDR3 is 14 amino acids. The CDR3 sequence: CASSLVSGADTQYF. The CDR3 DNA sequence: TGTGCCAGCAGCTTAGTTTCCGGGGCAGATACGCAGTATTTT.

The gene calls are TRBV7-8 and TRBJ2-7; D ambiguous. Looked up from germline, CDR1 is SGHVS and CDR2 is FQNEAQ. The length of the CDR3 is 16 residues. Trimming removed 1 base at V and 1 base at J, with 14 bases between. The CDR3: CASSLGSGPVSYEQYF. The CDR3 DNA reads as TGTGCCAGCAGCTTAGGATCGGGTCCTGTGTCCTACGAGCAGTACTTC.

This chain uses TRBV6-5 with TRBJ2-7; D is uncertain. Trimming removed 5 bases from V and 2 bases from J, with 13 bases in between. Germline assignment: CDR1 MNHEY and CDR2 SVGAGI. The CDR3 consists of 14 residues. Here the CDR3 reads CASSTPPKPYEQYF. The CDR3 DNA is TGTGCCAGCAGTACGCCACCCAAGCCCTACGAGCAGTACTTC.

The chain employs TRBV11-1 and TRBJ2-1; 12 nucleotides line up with TRBD1. V trimming: 2 bases; J trimming: 8 bases; junction bases outside the gene matches: 4. The V gene's germline CDR1 is SGHAT and CDR2 FQDESV (reference sequence). The CDR3 contains 15 residues. CDR3 nucleotide sequence: TGTGCCAGCAGCTTACGGGGACAGGGGGCTTATGAGCAGTTCTTC. Amino acid sequence: CASSLRGQGAYEQFF.

The chain links TRBV5-6 to TRBJ1-3, with 7 positions matching TRBD1. Germline values: CDR1 SGHDT, CDR2 YYEEEE. The CDR3 has 16 amino acids. Trimming at V came to 1 base and at J to 4 bases, leaving 8 bases not matched to a gene. The CDR3 loop is CASSLFTGQSGNTIYF. DNA of the CDR3: TGTGCCAGCAGCTTGTTCACGGGACAGAGCGGAAACACCATATATTTT.

This rearrangement joins TRBV5-4 to TRBJ2-1; 13 positions match TRBD2. V shed 0 bases and J 3 bases; nucleotides not matched to a gene: 6. Germline CDR1 SGHNT, CDR2 YYREEE (reference sequence). CDR3 length: 18 amino acids. Here the CDR3 reads CASSLGLAGGLNYNEQFF. The DNA for the CDR3 is TGTGCCAGCAGCTTGGGACTAGCGGGGGGATTAAACTACAATGAGCAGTTCTTC.

The chain is built from TRBV9 and TRBJ2-2, with 12 bases that match TRBD1. The J segment lost 7 bases and the V segment lost 0 bases, leaving 4 bases of the junction unmatched. Germline V lookup: CDR1 SGDLS, CDR2 YYNGEE. The CDR3 is 16 residues long. The CDR3 is CASSVAGTGGIGELFF. DNA of the CDR3: TGTGCCAGCAGCGTAGCCGGGACAGGGGGCATCGGGGAGCTGTTTTTT. Variable domain in full (rest from reference TRBV9 and TRBJ2-2): DSGVTQTPKHLITATGQRVTLRCSPRSGDLSVYWYQQSLDQGLQFLIQYYNGEERAKGNILERFSAQQFPDLHSELNLSSLELGDSALYFCASSVAGTGGIGELFFGEGSRLTVL.

This clone has more than one count but fewer than ten. CDR3 sequence: CASSLSGSGNTIYF. CDR3 nucleotide sequence: TGTGCCAGCAGCTTATCGGGGTCCGGAAACACCATATATTTT. The chain employs TRBV7-9 and TRBJ1-3; no reliable D call. V lost 2 bases, J lost 4 bases, and 9 bases lay in between. There are 14 residues in the CDR3. Germline V gene data show CDR1 as SEHNR and CDR2 as FQNEAQ (reference sequence).